The clone carrying this T cell receptor (delta chain) showed up many times. TCRdb ran CATT on the RT-PCR reads. Of 9,000 to 13,000 delta-chain clones in the sample, 1% to 1.5% are singletons; the top ten hold 10%. V trimming: 4 bases; J trimming: 0 bases; junction bases outside the gene matches: 11. Germline CDR1 reads GEAIGNYY; CDR2 reads EKD. CDR3 length: 18 residues. This sample stems from a study of gamma-delta T cells after stem cell transplantation. The chain has TRDV2 and TRDJ1; 12 positions agree with TRDD3. The sequenced material came from gamma-delta T cells. This receptor was taken from a human donor. It is not recorded whose cells these are; they may come from a transplant donor. The chain's CDR3 is CACDNILGDTPYTDKLIF. The DNA for the CDR3 is TGTGCCTGTGATAACATACTGGGGGATACCCCGTACACCGATAAACTCATCTTT.